This passage covers 32 T cell receptor beta chains from one sample sequenced in a study of shared clonotypes between healthy human individuals. Produced via immunoSEQ multiplex PCR; TCRdb's table is partial and in-frame only. The sample yields some 2,000,000 clones, 90% to 95% seen once. Input material: naive CD4+ T cells sorted from blood. Stated subset: CD45RA+ positively selected. The receptors originated from a man aged 18 to 30 in good health.

The gene calls are TRBV7-9 and TRBJ1-1; possible D gene TRBD1, 5 bases. This CDR3 comprises 14 residues. The germline V gene has CDR1 SEHNR and CDR2 FQNEAQ (reference sequence). V was shortened by 7 bases and J by 4 bases, with 16 bases between the two germline ends. CDR3 sequence reads: CASTTNPGGTEAFF. Written as DNA, the CDR3 is TGTGCCAGCACCACAAACCCGGGGGGCACTGAAGCTTTCTTT. Using reference TRBV7-9 and TRBJ1-1 for the parts outside the CDR3, the full variable domain is DTGVSQNPRHKITKRGQNVTFRCDPISEHNRLYWYRQTLGQGPEFLTYFQNEAQLEKSRLLSDRFSAERPKGSFSTLEIQRTEQGDSAMYLCASTTNPGGTEAFFGQGTRLTVV.

The chain uses TRBV6-6 and TRBJ2-7, with D perhaps assigned TRBD1 or TRBD2 (6 bases each). The V end lost 5 bases, the J end lost 3 bases, and 17 bases lay between the germline ends. This CDR3 is 15 amino acids long. Germline CDR1 reads MNHNY; CDR2 reads SVGAGI (reference sequence). The CDR3 spells CASSPRGVGDYEQYF. The CDR3, as DNA: TGTGCCAGCAGTCCGAGGGGGGTTGGGGACTACGAGCAGTACTTC.

This chain connects TRBV2 to TRBJ2-7, with D perhaps TRBD2 (6 bases). This CDR3 is built from 15 residues. V was trimmed by 3 bases and J by 1 base, leaving 13 bases between them. Germline CDR1 SNHLY, CDR2 FYNNEI. Here the CDR3 reads CASSDGRGRSYEQYF. Written as DNA, the CDR3 is TGTGCCAGCAGTGACGGGCGGGGCCGGTCCTACGAGCAGTACTTC.

This chain links TRBV25-1 with TRBJ1-1; 8 positions match TRBD1. The CDR3 has 17 residues. CDR1 and CDR2 from the germline V gene are MGHDK and SYGVNS. V was clipped by 7 bases and J by 5 bases; unmatched bases: 18. CDR3 sequence reads: CASTSRGAGGAQTEAFF. DNA for the CDR3: TGTGCCAGCACCTCCCGGGGGGCAGGGGGCGCGCAAACTGAAGCTTTCTTT. Full variable domain (missing parts from reference TRBV25-1 and TRBJ1-1): EADIYQTPRYLVIGTGKKITLECSQTMGHDKMYWYQQDPGMELHLIHYSYGVNSTEKGDLSSESTVSRIRTEHFPLTLESARPSHTSQYLCASTSRGAGGAQTEAFFGQGTRLTVV.

On this clone: Other DNA sequences in the sample encode the same CDR3. V gene TRBV6-1 combines with J gene TRBJ2-5; D gene unclear. Germline V gives CDR1 MNHNS, CDR2 SASEGT. The V gene lost 1 base and the J gene lost 1 base, with 7 bases spanning the gap. The CDR3 length is 14 residues. CDR3 protein: CASSEGGSQETQYF. The CDR3 DNA reads TGTGCCAGCAGTGAAGGGGGAAGCCAAGAGACCCAGTACTTC.

This chain uses TRBV9 with TRBJ2-3; D ambiguous. The CDR3 spans 15 residues. From germline, CDR1 is SGDLS and CDR2 YYNGEE. V was pared by 4 bases and J by 0 bases, with 12 bases between. The CDR3 is CASSRHLTSTDTQYF. CDR3 DNA sequence: TGTGCCAGCAGCCGACACCTCACTAGCACAGATACGCAGTATTTT.

The genes are TRBV18 and TRBJ2-1; 8 bases are shared with TRBD2. CDR1 KGHSH and CDR2 LQKENI come from the germline V gene. J lost 6 bases, V lost 3 bases, and 13 bases had no gene match. This CDR3 is built from 17 residues. The CDR3: CASSPFSLAGAINEQFF. The CDR3 bases are TGTGCCAGCTCACCTTTTTCGCTAGCGGGCGCTATCAATGAGCAGTTCTTC.

This clone was seen only once. The rearrangement links TRBV14 to TRBJ1-4; TRBD1 matches 10 bases. This CDR3 is 17 amino acids long. J was trimmed by 4 bases and V by 2 bases; bases with no gene match: 7. Germline CDR1 is SGHDN and CDR2 is FVKESK. This CDR3 is CASSQMGQGTINEKLFF. CDR3 in DNA: TGTGCCAGCAGCCAAATGGGACAGGGGACCATTAATGAAAAACTGTTTTTT.

This clone was found once. This same CDR3 is encoded by further DNA sequences in the sample. The gene calls are TRBV10-3 and TRBJ2-7; unclear D gene. Trimming stripped 2 bases from V and 4 bases from J, with 3 bases between. Germline CDR1 is ENHRY and CDR2 is SYGVKD. The CDR3 has 11 amino acids. The CDR3 is CAISERYEQYF. CDR3 coding DNA: TGTGCCATCAGTGAGAGGTACGAGCAGTACTTC.

The chain is built from TRBV5-6 and TRBJ2-7; 9 nucleotides align to TRBD1. J gave up 4 bases and V 5 bases, and 10 bases lay outside the gene matches. This CDR3 contains 15 residues. Germline CDR1 SGHDT, CDR2 YYEEEE. The CDR3 region is CASSTDRGRRYEQYF. The CDR3 DNA follows: TGTGCCAGCAGTACGGACAGGGGTAGGAGGTACGAGCAGTACTTC.

The chain links TRBV19 to TRBJ2-2; D gene uncertain. V was pared by 4 bases and J by 6 bases, with 15 bases between. This CDR3 region has 15 residues. Germline assignment: CDR1 LNHDA and CDR2 SQIVND (reference sequence). The CDR3 nucleotides read TGTGCCAGTAGTACTATTGGGTCTGGGGCCGGGGAGCTGTTTTTT. Translated, it gives CASSTIGSGAGELFF.

The chain combines TRBV28 with TRBJ1-6; D is ambiguous. Between the trimmed V and J ends, which lost 7 bases and 7 bases, there was a span of 14 bases. This CDR3 spans 14 amino acids. Germline CDR1 MDHEN, CDR2 SYDVKM. The CDR3 nucleotides read TGTGCCAGCACCCCGTACACGGAAAATTCACCCCTCCACTTT. Protein sequence: CASTPYTENSPLHF.

J is TRBJ2-2 and V is TRBV18; maybe TRBD1 (6 bases). CDR1 KGHSH and CDR2 LQKENI come from the germline V gene. This CDR3 contains 12 residues. Between the trimmed V and J ends, which lost 2 bases and 13 bases, there was a span of 11 bases. CDR3 bases: TGTGCCAGCTCACCAGAGACAGGCAGGCTGTTTTTT. Translating it yields CASSPETGRLFF.

The V call is TRBV2, the J call TRBJ1-3; D not resolved. CDR1 and CDR2 (germline): SNHLY, FYNNEI. This CDR3 has 13 residues. V was pared by 6 bases and J by 4 bases, with 10 bases between. The CDR3 reads CASRDDGGNTIYF. The CDR3 nucleotides read TGTGCCAGCAGGGATGATGGGGGAAACACCATATATTTT.

This chain connects TRBV7-6 to TRBJ2-3; 8 nucleotides line up with TRBD2. Germline assignment: CDR1 SGHVS and CDR2 FNYEAQ. The CDR3 loop spans 15 amino acids. V shed 5 bases and J 5 bases; nucleotides not matched to a gene: 9. In DNA, the CDR3 is TGTGCCAGCAGCCCCGGACTAGCCACTAAAGATACGCAGTATTTT. Its translation is CASSPGLATKDTQYF.

This rearrangement joins TRBV6-5 to TRBJ2-7; TRBD2 agrees at 8 bases. This CDR3 region has 13 residues. Looked up from germline, CDR1 is MNHEY and CDR2 is SVGAGI. Trimming took 7 bases from V and 0 from J; bases not matched to a gene: 2. The CDR3: CASTAGVSYEQYF. CDR3 sequence (DNA): TGTGCCAGCACAGCGGGGGTCTCCTACGAGCAGTACTTC.

The chain has TRBV5-1 and TRBJ2-7; D possibly uses TRBD1 or TRBD2 (5 bases each). CDR1 SGHRS and CDR2 YFSETQ come from the germline V gene. V lost 3 bases and J lost 7, with 14 bases in between. The CDR3 has 13 amino acids. The CDR3 region is CASSSEGYSEQYF. The CDR3 nucleotides read TGCGCCAGCAGCTCAGAGGGGTACTCGGAGCAGTACTTC.

This rearrangement joins TRBV5-1 to TRBJ2-2; 7 positions match TRBD1. Per germline, CDR1 SGHRS and CDR2 YFSETQ. Trimming at V came to 4 bases and at J to 7 bases, leaving 10 bases not matched to a gene. There are 15 residues in the CDR3. CDR3 amino acids: CASSSGQAGDGELFF. CDR3 sequence (DNA): TGCGCCAGCAGCAGCGGACAGGCTGGGGACGGGGAGCTGTTTTTT.

The chain couples TRBV2 to TRBJ1-4; D gene unclear. This CDR3 contains 14 residues. The V gene's germline CDR1 is SNHLY and CDR2 FYNNEI. V lost 4 bases and J lost 8, with 14 bases in between. The CDR3 coding sequence is TGTGCCAGCAGTGTAACTAGGGATTGGGAAAAACTGTTTTTT. It yields the protein CASSVTRDWEKLFF.

The J gene is TRBJ2-5, the V gene TRBV2, with 8 bases identical to TRBD2. V lost 3 bases to trimming and J lost 7 bases; unmatched junction nucleotides: 4. Germline lookup yields CDR1 SNHLY and CDR2 FYNNEI. CDR3 length: 13 amino acids. The CDR3: CASSDGLAGTQYF. The CDR3 coding sequence is TGTGCCAGCAGTGACGGGCTAGCGGGGACCCAGTACTTC.

The chain recombines TRBV6-1 with TRBJ1-5; D uncertain. Germline V gene sequence: CDR1 MNHNS, CDR2 SASEGT. The CDR3 has 11 residues. V lost 6 bases and J 7 bases, leaving 7 bases between the germline ends. CDR3 sequence (DNA): TGTGCCAGCAGAACCGGGCAGCCCCAGCATTTT. Amino acids: CASRTGQPQHF.

The chain couples TRBV5-1 to TRBJ2-1, with TRBD2 matching over 13 bases. V shed 6 bases and J 7 bases; nucleotides not matched to a gene: 7. Per the germline V gene, CDR1 is SGHRS and CDR2 is YFSETQ. CDR3 size: 15 residues. Written as DNA, the CDR3 is TGCGCCAGCAACCTAGGACTAGCGGGGGCTAATGAGCAGTTCTTC. It encodes CASNLGLAGANEQFF.

This chain uses TRBV11-2 with TRBJ1-1; weak D call: TRBD1 (5 bases). The CDR3 is made up of 16 amino acids. CDR1 is SGHAT, CDR2 FQNNGV, per germline. V lost 1 base and J lost 0, with 12 bases in between. The CDR3 nucleotides are TGTGCCAGCAGCTTAGGTAGAGTCAGGGTGAACACTGAAGCTTTCTTT. Translated: CASSLGRVRVNTEAFF.

The V gene is TRBV30, the J gene TRBJ1-6, with D maybe TRBD1 (5 bases). CDR1 GTSNPN and CDR2 SVGIG come from the germline V gene (reference sequence). The CDR3 totals 17 residues. V was cut by 5 bases and J by 0 bases, with 17 bases left in between. In DNA form, the CDR3 reads TGTGCCTGGGCACCGGGACTTCTGAGCTCCTATAATTCACCCCTCCACTTT. Its translation: CAWAPGLLSSYNSPLHF.

The J gene is TRBJ2-5, the V gene TRBV9; a weak D match, TRBD2 (5 bases). Germline assignment: CDR1 SGDLS and CDR2 YYNGEE. V lost 4 bases and J 5 bases, leaving 15 bases between the germline ends. The CDR3 consists of 14 residues. The CDR3 sequence is CASSRSLGEETQYF. In DNA form, the CDR3 reads TGTGCCAGCAGCCGATCGCTTGGGGAGGAGACCCAGTACTTC.

The rearrangement uses TRBV10-3 and TRBJ1-4, with TRBD1 matching over 7 bases. CDR3 length equals 15 residues. Germline V lookup: CDR1 ENHRY, CDR2 SYGVKD. V shed 3 bases and J 0 bases; nucleotides not matched to a gene: 1. In nucleotides, the CDR3 is TGTGCCATCAGTGAACAGGGGCCAACTAATGAAAAACTGTTTTTT. Encoded protein: CAISEQGPTNEKLFF.

The genes are TRBV6-6 and TRBJ1-2, with 7 bases lining up with TRBD1. CDR3 length: 14 residues. Germline trimming cut 5 bases from V and 8 bases from J; bases unmatched to any gene: 11. Germline V gene lookup returns CDR1 MNHNY and CDR2 SVGAGI (reference sequence). The chain's CDR3 is CASSSAGQGVGYTF. The CDR3 DNA reads TGTGCCAGCAGTAGCGCCGGGCAGGGGGTCGGCTACACCTTC.

The V and J genes are TRBV5-4 and TRBJ2-2; 7 nucleotides agree with TRBD1. J gave up 2 bases and V 2 bases, and 3 bases lay outside the gene matches. The germline V gene has CDR1 SGHNT and CDR2 YYREEE (reference sequence). There are 15 residues in the CDR3. The CDR3 region has the DNA TGTGCCAGCAGCTTTGGGACAGCAAACACCGGGGAGCTGTTTTTT. Translated: CASSFGTANTGELFF.

As concerns this clone: Different DNA sequences within this sample yield the same CDR3. As DNA, the CDR3 is TGTGCCATCAGTGTGGACAGGGCGAACACCGGGGAGCTGTTTTTT. The encoded protein is CAISVDRANTGELFF. The chain carries TRBV10-3 and TRBJ2-2; 8 nucleotides line up with TRBD1. Germline loops: CDR1 ENHRY, CDR2 SYGVKD. This CDR3 is 15 amino acids long. V was pared by 4 bases and J by 0 bases, with 1 base of the junction left unmatched.

The rearrangement uses TRBV15 and TRBJ2-3; possible D gene TRBD1, 5 bases. CDR1 LNHNV and CDR2 YYDKDF come from the germline V gene (reference sequence). V was pared by 8 bases and J by 4 bases, with 22 bases between. The CDR3 spans 16 residues. The CDR3 DNA is TGTGCCACCGACTCCGGCTGGGGCCAGGGCCCAGATACGCAGTATTTT. This gives the protein CATDSGWGQGPDTQYF. Full variable domain (rest looked up from reference TRBV15 and TRBJ2-3): DAMVIQNPRYQVTQFGKPVTLSCSQTLNHNVMYWYQQKSSQAPKLLFHYYDKDFNNEADTPDNFQSRRPNTSFCFLDIRSPGLGDTAMYLCATDSGWGQGPDTQYFGPGTRLTVL.

The CDR3 sequence: CASSIAHGTGNIQYF. The CDR3 DNA reads TGTGCCAGTAGTATAGCACACGGGACAGGGAACATTCAGTACTTC. The chain combines TRBV19 with TRBJ2-4; TRBD1 agrees at 9 bases. With V trimmed by 1 base and J by 7 bases, 5 bases remained unmatched. The CDR3 contains 15 residues. Germline CDR1 LNHDA, CDR2 SQIVND (reference sequence).

The genes are TRBV19 and TRBJ1-5, with 9 bases fitting TRBD1. Looked up from germline, CDR1 is LNHDA and CDR2 is SQIVND (reference sequence). The trim removed 6 bases at V and 7 bases at J, leaving 7 bases unmatched. The length of the CDR3 is 14 residues. The CDR3 loop is CASSPDRGGQPQHF. As DNA, the CDR3 is TGTGCCAGTAGCCCGGACAGGGGCGGCCAGCCCCAGCATTTT.